This record looks at one TCR beta chain sequence and its context. As yet, its antigen is unknown. With V trimmed by 4 bases and J by 2 bases, 6 bases remained unmatched. Germline V gene lookup returns CDR1 SGHRS and CDR2 YFSETQ. The CDR3 is 16 amino acids. Preparation of the TCRbeta library used unique molecular identifiers. A single record per CDR3 protein comes from TCRdb applying MiXCR to the PCR reads. The table lists about 58,000 distinct CDR3 sequences, 44% of them singletons. These data come from a study of T-cell reconstitution after alpha-beta-depleted transplantation in children. General study points: The study traced high day-60 TCRbeta diversity in some patients to surviving recipient T cells and thymic progenitors. From newly produced T cells came most of the T-cell counts and diversity one year after transplant. There were reportedly several hundred expanded graft clones from which alpha-beta T cells came about two months after transplant.

The clonotype originates from a male patient aged 5 to 17 who had a stem cell transplant for acute lymphoblastic leukemia, so the T cells may come from the graft donor. The sequenced sample was PBMCs, mostly from graft donor cells, obtained 360 days after TCRalphabeta/CD19-depleted stem cell transplant. The chain carries TRBV5-1 and TRBJ2-3; 11 bases line up with TRBD1. CDR3 amino acids: CASSPGDRGFTDTQYF. For the CDR3, the DNA is TGCGCCAGCAGCCCCGGGGACAGGGGGTTCACAGATACGCAGTATTTT.